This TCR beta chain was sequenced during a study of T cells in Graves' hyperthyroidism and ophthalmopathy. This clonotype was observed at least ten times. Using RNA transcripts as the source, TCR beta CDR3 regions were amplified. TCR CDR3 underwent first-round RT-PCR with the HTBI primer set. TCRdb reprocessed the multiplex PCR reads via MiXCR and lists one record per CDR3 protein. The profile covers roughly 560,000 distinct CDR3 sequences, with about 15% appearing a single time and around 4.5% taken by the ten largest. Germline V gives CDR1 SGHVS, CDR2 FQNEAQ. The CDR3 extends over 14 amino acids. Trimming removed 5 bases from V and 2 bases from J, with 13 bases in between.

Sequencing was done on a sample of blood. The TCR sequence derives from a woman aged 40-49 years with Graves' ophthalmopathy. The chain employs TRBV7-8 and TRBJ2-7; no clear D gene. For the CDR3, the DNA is TGTGCCAGCAGCCCCCGGAAGGGTACCTACGAGCAGTACTTC. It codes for CASSPRKGTYEQYF.